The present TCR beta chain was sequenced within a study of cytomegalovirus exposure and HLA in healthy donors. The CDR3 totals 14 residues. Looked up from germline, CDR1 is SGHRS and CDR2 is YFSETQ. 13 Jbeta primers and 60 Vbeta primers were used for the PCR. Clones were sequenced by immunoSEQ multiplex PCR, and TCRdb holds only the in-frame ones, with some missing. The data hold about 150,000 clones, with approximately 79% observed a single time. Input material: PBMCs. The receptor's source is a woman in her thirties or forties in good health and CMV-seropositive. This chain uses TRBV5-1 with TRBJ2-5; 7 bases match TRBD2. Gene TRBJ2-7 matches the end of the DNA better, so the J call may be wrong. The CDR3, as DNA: TGCGCCAGCGGACCCTGGGGGGGTTCGTACGAGCAGTACTTC. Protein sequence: CASGPWGGSYEQYF.